Described below is a single T cell receptor (beta chain) sequence and its context. Its antigen is not known. V trimming: 4 bases; J trimming: 4 bases; junction bases outside the gene matches: 10. The CDR3 loop spans 19 amino acids. Germline V CDR1 and CDR2: SGHTS, YDEGEE. Patients with chemo-refractory metastatic non-small-cell lung cancer received focal radiation plus CTLA-4 blockade with ipilimumab. The data derive from a study of radiotherapy plus CTLA-4 blockade in lung cancer. Across the whole study: Of the patients, about 17% showed objective responses and around 32% attained disease control. Study results and limitations: It was early blood T cell clone dynamics, with interferon-beta, that reportedly best predicted response.

Produced via immunoSEQ multiplex PCR; TCRdb's table is partial and in-frame only. In the table there are tens of thousands of clones, around 87% of which are singletons. Sequenced here: peripheral blood, sampled from a patient treated with radiotherapy plus ipilimumab. This receptor was identified in a human donor with non-small cell lung cancer that progressed on radiotherapy plus ipilimumab. J is TRBJ2-2 and V is TRBV5-8; TRBD2 aligns across 16 bases. The CDR3 DNA reads as TGTGCCAGCAGCGCAAGGCCGGGACTAGCGGGAGGGCGCACCGGGGAGCTGTTTTTT. This gives the protein CASSARPGLAGGRTGELFF.